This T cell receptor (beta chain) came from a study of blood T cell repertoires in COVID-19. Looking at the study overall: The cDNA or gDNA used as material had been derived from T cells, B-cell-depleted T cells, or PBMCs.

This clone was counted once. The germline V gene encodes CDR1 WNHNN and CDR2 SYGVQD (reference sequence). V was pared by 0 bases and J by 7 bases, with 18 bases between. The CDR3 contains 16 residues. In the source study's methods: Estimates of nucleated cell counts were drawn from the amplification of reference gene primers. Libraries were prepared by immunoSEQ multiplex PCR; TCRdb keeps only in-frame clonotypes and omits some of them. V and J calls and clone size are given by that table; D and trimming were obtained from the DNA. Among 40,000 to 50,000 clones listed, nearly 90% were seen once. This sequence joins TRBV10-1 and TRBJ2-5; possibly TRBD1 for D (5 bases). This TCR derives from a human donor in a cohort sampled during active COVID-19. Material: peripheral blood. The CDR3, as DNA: TGCGCCAGCAGTGAGTCAGCACATAGGGGTCAGGGGACCCAGTACTTC. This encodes CASSESAHRGQGTQYF.